This T cell receptor (beta chain) was captured in a study of shared clonotypes between healthy human individuals. Study-wide findings and caveats: The study's rarefaction showed incomplete sorted-subset sequencing despite large depth. Among four donors, about 5% of naive CD4 clonotypes were found in common. Collection of samples was limited to blood; tissue repertoires likely differ. Lower generation probabilities were found for non-shared clonotypes than for those shared by all four donors.

Assay used: immunoSEQ multiplex PCR; TCRdb lists only in-frame clones, some missing. The sample lists around 620,000 clones; 95% were seen once. CD45RO negativity and positive selection for CCR7 defined naive CD8 cells, a population that excluded terminally differentiated effector memory CD45RA+ cells. Concerning this clone: Its specificity is unknown.

This receptor was identified in a woman in her thirties in good health. The sequenced sample was naive CD8+ T cells sorted from blood.

The CDR3 DNA sequence: TGCGCCAGCACTTCACTAGCGGGAGTCTCCTACGAGCAGTACTTC. Its protein product is CASTSLAGVSYEQYF. The chain employs TRBV10-2 and TRBJ2-5, with 11 bases identical to TRBD2. The DNA end lines up better with TRBJ2-7; the J call may be wrong. This CDR3 is built from 15 residues. CDR1 is WSHSY, CDR2 SAAADI, per germline.